The TCR beta chain under discussion was sequenced for a study of vaccination effects on CD4 cells after COVID-19 (dated by TCRdb to between 2021 and 2024). Turning to the overall study: Participants received two doses of either the BNT162b2 or the mRNA-1273 mRNA SARS-CoV-2 vaccine. SARS-CoV-2 spike-specific CD4+ TCR repertoires were compared before and after mRNA vaccination in COVID-19 convalescent patients and in infection-naive vaccine recipients. A total of some eleven COVID-19 convalescent patients and a handful of SARS-CoV-2-naive healthy vaccine recipients were included in the full study. The Oncomine TCR Beta short-read assay on an Illumina iSeq 100 was used to sequence cultures from other donors in the study. The paper as a whole reports these results and caveats: Marked clonal contraction was observed in both infection-induced and vaccine-induced clones at late post-vaccination timepoints, consistent with waning T cell responses. Among healthy vaccine recipients, nearly all vaccine-induced clones were SARS-CoV-2 mono-reactive, and only 1 of 255 was cross-reactive with common cold coronaviruses. Only a small number of convalescent patients were included, and no early post-infection timepoints were available, which limited the study.

Libraries were prepared through the immunoSEQ multiplex PCR assay. DNA from the CD4+ T cells that had been cultured and isolated underwent TCR beta CDR3 sequencing. The source study handled its data this way. Non-productive TCR sequences were removed and reads were trimmed to the CDR3 region, keeping CDR3s of at least 7 amino acids. Antigen-specific clonotypes were identified using the MANAFEST web app by comparison of expansion in peptide wells against reference cultures. To be called positive, a clone needed expansion at FDR<0.05 compared with the reference and with all other wells, an odds ratio greater than 5, and a frequency greater than 0.1% in two replicate wells. A clonotype was defined as cross-reactive if the clonotype was significantly expanded both in SARS-CoV-2 spike wells and in at least one common cold coronavirus spike condition. Using the stringdist R package, CDR3 similarity was measured by Levenshtein distance, and unrooted trees were constructed with ape in R 3.6.1. The source is immuneACCESS, and TCRdb retained only in-frame sequences with V and J called. Part of the clones is not carried over; for the studies checked, unresolved V genes explain less than half of this, and the remainder is unexplained. That table supplies the V and J calls and clone size; D and trimming were determined from the DNA. Within this sample are over 60,000 clones, with approximately 76% of them counted one time only. The ten largest clonotypes hold around 2.7% of the sample.

In the ViraFEST assay, PBMC were stimulated with viral peptide pools, and TCR sequencing was then used to find antigen-specific CD4+ T cell clonotypes based on their expansion. After around 11 days of culture, CD4+ T cells were isolated with the EasySep CD4+ T cell isolation kit. Healthy vaccine recipients had no prior SARS-CoV-2 infection, confirmed by negative nucleocapsid antibodies before and after vaccination. Some 2 million PBMC per well were cultured in IMDM with about 5.1% human AB serum, roughly 11 IU/ml IL-2 and gentamicin, plus 10 ug/ml peptides. On days 3 and 7, half of the culture medium was replaced with fresh IL-2-containing medium. Each peptide stimulation condition was cultured in triplicate wells unless otherwise noted. PBMC were separated from whole blood using Ficoll-Paque Plus gradient centrifugation and were then either cryopreserved at -140C or used fresh. The spike proteins of SARS-CoV-2 and of the common cold coronaviruses HCoV-NL63, HCoV-OC43 and HCoV-229E were spanned by overlapping peptide pools. The QIAamp micro DNA kit was used to extract genomic DNA from the cultured CD4+ T cells.

The sample holds a few counts of this clone. Its antigen is still unknown. One base away there is no much larger clone; base qualities are not given. Here the sequenced sample was CD4+ T cells from PBMCs cultured with HCoV-NL63 spike peptides, taken before COVID-19 vaccination. The cell subset or site tag for this specimen amounts to: HCoV-NL63 spike overlapping peptide pool stimulation. The origin of this receptor is a human donor who received a COVID-19 vaccine.

The DNA reads as follows: TGTGCCAGCAGGGCTAGGTCGCGGGAGCTGTTTTTT. Its translation reads: CASRARSRELFF. Recombination linked TRBV27 to TRBJ2-2, with no confident D gene call. At the junction V is shortened by 6 bases and J by 9 bases, with 11 bases in between. The germline V gene (reference sequence) sets CDR1 to MNHEY and CDR2 to SMNVEV. The CDR3 spans 12 residues, from the cysteine through the phenylalanine. Here the CDR3 DNA is all that survives: 36 bases in frame from base 1.